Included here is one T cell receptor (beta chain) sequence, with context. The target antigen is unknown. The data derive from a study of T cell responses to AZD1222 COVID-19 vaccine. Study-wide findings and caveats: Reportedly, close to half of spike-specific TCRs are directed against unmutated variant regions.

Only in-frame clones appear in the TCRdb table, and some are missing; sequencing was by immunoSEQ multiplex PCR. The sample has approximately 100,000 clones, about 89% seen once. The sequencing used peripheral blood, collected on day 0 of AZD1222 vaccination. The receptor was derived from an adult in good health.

The DNA for the CDR3 is TGTGCCAGCAGTTCGACAGGTCTGGGAAACACCATATATTTT. This gives the protein CASSSTGLGNTIYF. The chain uses TRBV27 and TRBJ1-3, with D perhaps matching TRBD1 (6 bases). V was shortened by 4 bases and J by 4 bases, with 11 bases between the two germline ends. CDR1 MNHEY and CDR2 SMNVEV come from the germline V gene (reference sequence). This CDR3 spans 14 amino acids.